This T cell receptor beta chain appears in the sequencing data of a study of blood T cell repertoires in COVID-19. CDR3 length equals 16 residues. Trimming took 8 bases from V and 3 from J; bases not matched to a gene: 14. Germline-derived CDR1 and CDR2 are SGHTA and FQGNSA. Assay used: immunoSEQ multiplex PCR; TCRdb lists only in-frame clones, some missing. The sample shows about 200,000 clones, around three quarters of them seen only once. This clone appeared a single time. Sample: peripheral blood. This chain joins TRBV7-2 and TRBJ2-5; 8 bases match TRBD1. The receptor's source is a woman aged 70-85 years with acute or convalescent COVID-19. The CDR3 loop reads CASGRDRKEGKETQYF. CDR3 nucleotides: TGTGCCAGCGGCCGGGACAGGAAAGAGGGGAAAGAGACCCAGTACTTC.